This T cell receptor beta chain was documented in a study of cytomegalovirus exposure and HLA in healthy donors. Study-wide findings and caveats: Association of a missense DCLRE1C variant with TCR beta V- and J-gene trimming was reported in a later analysis. An observed cluster of highly shared sequence variants was recorded as a likely sequencing artifact.

Comments on this clone: Its target is unknown.

Germline V lookup: CDR1 SGHVS, CDR2 FNYEAQ. V shed 3 bases, J shed 3 bases, and the junction held 4 bases outside the gene matches. The CDR3 is 14 residues long. Researchers ran the PCR with 60 Vbeta and 13 Jbeta primers. The method was immunoSEQ multiplex PCR; TCRdb's version includes in-frame clones alone and lacks a portion of them. The sample carries over 150,000 clones, around four fifths recorded once. This sequence was found in a woman aged 50 to 60 in good health and CMV-seropositive. The chain uses TRBV7-6 and TRBJ2-7; 8 nucleotides match TRBD1. Sequenced sample: PBMCs. The CDR3 DNA reads as TGTGCCAGCAGCTTTGGACAGGGCAACTACGAGCAGTACTTC. It codes for CASSFGQGNYEQYF.